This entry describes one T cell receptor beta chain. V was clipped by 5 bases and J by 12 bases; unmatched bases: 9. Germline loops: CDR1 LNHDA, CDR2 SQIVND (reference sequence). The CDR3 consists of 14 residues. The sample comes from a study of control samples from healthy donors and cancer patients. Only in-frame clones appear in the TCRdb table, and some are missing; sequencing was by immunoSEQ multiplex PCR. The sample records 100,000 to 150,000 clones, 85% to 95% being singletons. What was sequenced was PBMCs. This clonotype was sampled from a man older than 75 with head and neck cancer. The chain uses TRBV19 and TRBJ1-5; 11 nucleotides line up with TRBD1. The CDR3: CASSGGTGGPHQHF. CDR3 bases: TGTGCCAGTAGTGGAGGGACAGGGGGTCCTCACCAGCATTTT.